This T cell receptor (beta chain) was sequenced in a study of human T cells and chemical hapten exposure. Overall study context: Diphenylcyclopropenone doses were given weekly to the scalps of patients across the approximately 24-week study. Patch tests put 0.01% DPC on the upper back, read at 6 days.

Deletions cut 4 bases from V and 5 bases from J, with 9 bases between. This CDR3 contains 14 residues. Germline CDR1 SEHNR, CDR2 FQNEAQ (reference sequence). The library attached unique molecular identifiers to individual cDNA molecules. TCRdb redid the calling of the RACE reads with MiXCR, one entry per CDR3 protein. The table shows roughly 380,000 distinct CDR3 sequences, with approximately 5% occurring only once. Indicated time point: pre-sensitization, week 0. The treatment: therapeutic diphenylcyclopropenone sensitization with weekly scalp DPC. About this clonotype: This clone may be a read error of a much larger clone one base away.

The TCR originated in a woman in her forties or fifties with alopecia areata. Some clones in this sample may be carry-over from other donors' samples. The chain links TRBV7-9 to TRBJ1-6, with D unclear. The sample here was whole blood, taken in connection with sensitization to the hapten diphenylcyclopropenone (DPC). The CDR3 bases are TGTGCCAGCAGCTCAGACACTAATAATTCACCCCTCCACTTT. Translation gives CASSSDTNNSPLHF.